The 6 T cell receptor beta chains below were found in one sample sequenced in a study of blood T cell repertoires in COVID-19. Repertoires were generated with immunoSEQ multiplex PCR, while TCRdb's copy carries only in-frame clones and drops some. The table includes 150,000 to 200,000 clones, roughly 90% detected once. The specimen sequenced was peripheral blood. These TCRs come from a woman aged 70-85 years with acute or convalescent COVID-19.

The chain links TRBV19 to TRBJ1-1, with a possible D match to TRBD1 (5 bases). CDR1 and CDR2 (germline): LNHDA, SQIVND (reference sequence). V lost 7 bases, J lost 4 bases, and 13 bases lay in between. This CDR3 comprises 13 residues. CDR3 amino acids: CASNPTDGTEAFF. CDR3 coding DNA: TGTGCCAGTAACCCGACAGATGGCACTGAAGCTTTCTTT. Combining the CDR3 with reference TRBV19 and TRBJ1-1 gives the whole variable domain DGGITQSPKYLFRKEGQNVTLSCEQNLNHDAMYWYRQDPGQGLRLIYYSQIVNDFQKGDIAEGYSVSREKKESFPLTVTSAQKNPTAFYLCASNPTDGTEAFFGQGTRLTVV.

The gene calls are TRBV6-5 and TRBJ1-4; 7 nucleotides align to TRBD1. The V gene end was trimmed by 9 bases and the J gene end by 10 bases; junction bases not matched to a gene: 11. Germline CDR1 reads MNHEY; CDR2 reads SVGAGI. The CDR3 contains 13 residues. The DNA for the CDR3 is TGTGCCAGTAGCGGGACAGTTCGGGGAAAACTGTTTTTT. It specifies CASSGTVRGKLFF.

This chain joins TRBV28 and TRBJ1-1, with D possibly matching TRBD1 (5 bases). Germline V gene sequence: CDR1 MDHEN, CDR2 SYDVKM. This CDR3 comprises 14 residues. V was clipped by 5 bases and J by 4 bases, with 14 bases between them. CDR3 in DNA: TGTGCCAGCAGTGCTGCAGGGTTGGTCACTGAAGCTTTCTTT. This encodes CASSAAGLVTEAFF.

The chain uses TRBV7-8 and TRBJ2-5; 7 bases are a match to TRBD2. The V gene's germline CDR1 is SGHVS and CDR2 FQNEAQ. The junction had 0 bases not matched to a gene; V was cut back by 2 bases and J by 9 bases. The CDR3 loop spans 11 amino acids. The CDR3 loop is CASSLTSAQYF. DNA for the CDR3: TGTGCCAGCAGCTTAACTAGCGCCCAGTACTTC.

CDR3 loop: CASSIAIGQGLGRSQPQHF. The CDR3 DNA follows: TGTGCCAGTAGTATAGCCATTGGACAGGGCTTAGGGCGAAGCCAGCCCCAGCATTTT. The V call is TRBV19, the J call TRBJ1-5; 8 nucleotides line up with TRBD1. Germline V lookup: CDR1 LNHDA, CDR2 SQIVND (reference sequence). The J segment lost 7 bases and the V segment lost 1 base, leaving 18 bases of the junction unmatched. The CDR3 length is 19 residues.

V and J are TRBV5-1 and TRBJ1-1; D unresolved. CDR1 and CDR2 (germline): SGHRS, YFSETQ. The ends were cut back, 5 bases at V and 7 bases at J, with 12 bases in the middle. The CDR3 extends over 12 amino acids. CDR3 in DNA: TGCGCCAGCAGGCGCGCGGGAAATGAAGCTTTCTTT. Protein sequence: CASRRAGNEAFF.